The T cell receptor (beta chain) under discussion was sequenced for a study of blood T cell repertoires in COVID-19. On the study more broadly: PBMCs, B-cell-depleted T cells, or T cells provided the cDNA or gDNA that made up the material.

About this clone: The junction shows a germline mismatch at one end, possibly a read error.

CDR1 is ENHRY, CDR2 SYGVKD, per germline. The CDR3 sequence is 16 residues long. Original data processing: By means of reference gene primer amplification, nucleated cell counts were estimated. Sequencing was performed with immunoSEQ multiplex PCR; in TCRdb, only in-frame clones are kept and a portion is missing. V and J calls and clone size are as listed in that table; D and trimming were resolved from the DNA. The table lists 200,000 to 300,000 clones, approximately 89% of them singletons. Material: peripheral blood. The sequence was obtained from a middle-aged man who had recovered from COVID-19. V is TRBV10-3 and J is TRBJ2-1; 7 positions match TRBD2. This chain's CDR3 is CAISESTSESPNEQFF. The CDR3 nucleotides are TGTGCCATCAGCGAGTCCACTAGCGAATCTCCAAATGAGCAGTTCTTC.